The 22 T cell receptor beta chains below come from one sample, sequenced in a study of cytomegalovirus exposure and HLA in healthy donors. The PCR employed 60 Vbeta primers together with 13 Jbeta primers. Sequencing used immunoSEQ multiplex PCR; TCRdb keeps in-frame clones, though not all of them. This table has just over 200,000 clones, 82% appearing once. Sequencing used PBMCs. The receptors come from a woman aged 40 to 50 in good health and CMV-seronegative.

The chain uses TRBV27 and TRBJ2-3, with no clear D. Looked up from germline, CDR1 is MNHEY and CDR2 is SMNVEV (reference sequence). Trimming removed 1 base at V and 6 bases at J, with 14 bases between. CDR3 length: 15 residues. Written as DNA, the CDR3 is TGTGCCAGCAGTTTATTCCCCGCCCTCCGGGATACGCAGTATTTT. It is translated as CASSLFPALRDTQYF.

J is TRBJ2-7 and V is TRBV11-3, with TRBD2 identical over 13 bases. J gave up 3 bases and V 7 bases, and 9 bases lay outside the gene matches. This CDR3 region has 16 residues. Per germline, CDR1 SGHNT and CDR2 YENEEA. This chain's CDR3 is CASTTGLAGEIYEQYF. CDR3 sequence (DNA): TGTGCCAGCACCACTGGACTAGCGGGAGAGATCTACGAGCAGTACTTC.

This chain joins TRBV9 and TRBJ2-1; TRBD2 matches at 7 bases. V was clipped by 0 bases and J by 0 bases; unmatched bases: 9. The CDR3 is 18 residues long. CDR1 and CDR2 (germline): SGDLS, YYNGEE. CDR3 DNA: TGTGCCAGCAGCGTAGGAACTAGCGCGATAAGCTCCTACAATGAGCAGTTCTTC. It translates to CASSVGTSAISSYNEQFF. Drawing the rest from reference TRBV9 and TRBJ2-1, the complete variable domain is DSGVTQTPKHLITATGQRVTLRCSPRSGDLSVYWYQQSLDQGLQFLIQYYNGEERAKGNILERFSAQQFPDLHSELNLSSLELGDSALYFCASSVGTSAISSYNEQFFGPGTRLTVL.

The genes are TRBV11-2 and TRBJ1-5; the match to TRBD1 covers 7 bases. With V trimmed by 6 bases and J by 2 bases, 4 bases remained unmatched. The V gene's germline CDR1 is SGHAT and CDR2 FQNNGV. The CDR3 has 14 amino acids. The CDR3 coding sequence is TGTGCCAGCAGTCGCACAGGGGGCAATCAGCCCCAGCATTTT. Protein product: CASSRTGGNQPQHF.

J is TRBJ2-1 and V is TRBV5-6; maybe TRBD2 (5 bases). Per germline, CDR1 SGHDT and CDR2 YYEEEE. The CDR3 loop spans 16 amino acids. V was pared by 4 bases and J by 5 bases, with 19 bases between. CDR3 coding DNA: TGTGCCAGCAGCGCCCCCAGAGGGATTCGGGACAATGAGCAGTTCTTC. It translates to CASSAPRGIRDNEQFF. Full variable domain (missing parts from reference TRBV5-6 and TRBJ2-1): DAGVTQSPTHLIKTRGQQVTLRCSPKSGHDTVSWYQQALGQGPQFIFQYYEEEERQRGNFPDRFSGHQFPNYSSELNVNALLLGDSALYLCASSAPRGIRDNEQFFGPGTRLTVL.

V gene TRBV30 combines with J gene TRBJ1-2, with D uncertain. V was trimmed by 5 bases and J by 2 bases, leaving 12 bases between them. The CDR3 spans 13 residues. Germline values: CDR1 GTSNPN, CDR2 SVGIG (reference sequence). CDR3 amino acids: CAWGQRTNYGYTF. Written as DNA, the CDR3 is TGTGCCTGGGGGCAGCGGACGAACTATGGCTACACCTTC. Drawing the rest from reference TRBV30 and TRBJ1-2, the complete variable domain is SQTIHQWPATLVQPVGSPLSLECTVEGTSNPNLYWYRQAAGRGLQLLFYSVGIGQISSEVPQNLSASRPQDRQFILSSKKLLLSDSGFYLCAWGQRTNYGYTFGSGTRLTVV.

The chain links TRBV29-1 to TRBJ2-7, with TRBD1 matching over 8 bases. The germline V gene has CDR1 SQVTM and CDR2 ANQGSEA. This CDR3 comprises 13 residues. Losses at the gene ends were 6 bases for V and 4 bases for J; bases not matched to a gene: 8. The CDR3 spells CSVYEDRVYEQYF. The CDR3 DNA is TGCAGCGTCTATGAGGACAGGGTATACGAGCAGTACTTC.

This chain joins TRBV2 and TRBJ2-5; TRBD1 matches 9 bases. Unmatched junction bases numbered 6, after V lost 5 bases and J lost 5 bases. Looked up from germline, CDR1 is SNHLY and CDR2 is FYNNEI. CDR3 length: 14 amino acids. As DNA, the CDR3 is TGTGCCAGCAGTAGACAGGGGGTAAAGGAGACCCAGTACTTC. It codes for CASSRQGVKETQYF.

The chain couples TRBV14 to TRBJ2-7, with TRBD2 identical over 8 bases. J was trimmed by 2 bases and V by 0 bases; bases with no gene match: 6. CDR1 is SGHDN and CDR2 is FVKESK in the germline V gene. This CDR3 contains 16 residues. For the CDR3, the DNA is TGTGCCAGCAGCCAAGATACAAGCGGGGGAGCCTACGAGCAGTACTTC. Translating it yields CASSQDTSGGAYEQYF.

This chain connects TRBV2 to TRBJ1-5; D gene unclear. CDR1 and CDR2 from the germline V gene are SNHLY and FYNNEI. The CDR3 runs 15 residues. The germline V and J ends were trimmed by 5 bases and 2 bases, with 13 bases remaining between them. The CDR3 DNA sequence: TGTGCCAGCAGTTCCAATTCTATAGGCAATCAGCCCCAGCATTTT. Translation: CASSSNSIGNQPQHF.

The chain joins TRBV5-1 to TRBJ1-3; TRBD1 matches at 9 bases. From germline, CDR1 is SGHRS and CDR2 YFSETQ. J gave up 3 bases and V 4 bases, and 11 bases lay outside the gene matches. There are 17 residues in the CDR3. CDR3 nucleotide sequence: TGCGCCAGCAGCCGACCCGGGACAGGGCTAGGTGGAAACACCATATATTTT. Its translation: CASSRPGTGLGGNTIYF.

The chain uses TRBV6-5 and TRBJ2-7; 9 bases map to TRBD1. The junction had 5 bases not matched to a gene; V was cut back by 6 bases and J by 5 bases. CDR1 is MNHEY and CDR2 is SVGAGI in the germline V gene. The CDR3 has 13 residues. The CDR3 is CASRRDRVNEQYF. CDR3 sequence (DNA): TGTGCCAGCAGACGGGACAGGGTGAACGAGCAGTACTTC.

The chain couples TRBV19 to TRBJ2-7; weak D call: TRBD2 (5 bases). Germline CDR1 and CDR2: LNHDA and SQIVND (reference sequence). V lost 3 bases to trimming and J lost 7 bases, with 16 bases between them. This CDR3 has 14 residues. CDR3 sequence (DNA): TGTGCCAGTAGTATTTTTCTGCCCCCGGGGGAGCAGTACTTC. It translates to CASSIFLPPGEQYF. Supplemented by reference TRBV19 and TRBJ2-7, the full variable domain reads DGGITQSPKYLFRKEGQNVTLSCEQNLNHDAMYWYRQDPGQGLRLIYYSQIVNDFQKGDIAEGYSVSREKKESFPLTVTSAQKNPTAFYLCASSIFLPPGEQYFGPGTRLTVT.

This clone was counted only a few times. This chain uses TRBV29-1 with TRBJ1-4, with TRBD1 matching 9 bases. In germline, CDR1 is SQVTM, CDR2 ANQGSEA. V lost 0 bases and J lost 11; bases outside the gene matches: 10. The CDR3 has 15 residues. The CDR3 spells CSVEEETGGTEKLFF. Written as DNA, the CDR3 is TGCAGCGTTGAAGAGGAGACAGGGGGAACGGAGAAACTGTTTTTT.

On this clone: This same CDR3 is encoded by further DNA sequences in the sample. The chain's CDR3 is CASRQDYEQYF. CDR3 sequence (DNA): TGCGCCAGCAGACAGGACTACGAGCAGTACTTC. The chain combines TRBV5-1 with TRBJ2-7; tentatively, D is TRBD1 (5 bases). V lost 5 bases and J 3 bases, leaving 6 bases between the germline ends. Germline CDR1 and CDR2: SGHRS and YFSETQ. This CDR3 spans 11 amino acids. Filled out from reference TRBV5-1 and TRBJ2-7, the complete variable domain reads KAGVTQTPRYLIKTRGQQVTLSCSPISGHRSVSWYQQTPGQGLQFLFEYFSETQRNKGNFPGRFSGRQFSNSRSEMNVSTLELGDSALYLCASRQDYEQYFGPGTRLTVT.

The chain couples TRBV7-9 to TRBJ2-5; TRBD1 might be the D (6 bases). Per the germline V gene, CDR1 is SEHNR and CDR2 is FQNEAQ (reference sequence). The CDR3 loop spans 14 amino acids. Trimming took 5 bases from V and 3 from J, leaving 13 bases between them. This CDR3 reads CASSGGPVEETQYF. The CDR3 bases are TGTGCCAGCAGCGGGGGCCCAGTGGAAGAGACCCAGTACTTC. The variable domain in full, with the rest retrieved from reference TRBV7-9 and TRBJ2-5, is DTGVSQNPRHKITKRGQNVTFRCDPISEHNRLYWYRQTLGQGPEFLTYFQNEAQLEKSRLLSDRFSAERPKGSFSTLEIQRTEQGDSAMYLCASSGGPVEETQYFGPGTRLLVL.

V gene TRBV4-1 combines with J gene TRBJ1-1; 8 bases align to TRBD1. The junction had 5 bases not matched to a gene; V was cut back by 3 bases and J by 5 bases. Per germline, CDR1 MGHRA and CDR2 YSYEKL. The CDR3 totals 14 residues. CDR3: CASSQDRASTEAFF. The CDR3 coding sequence is TGCGCCAGCAGCCAGGACAGGGCTTCGACTGAAGCTTTCTTT.

This chain uses TRBV27 with TRBJ2-7; D not resolved. Germline V CDR1 and CDR2: MNHEY, SMNVEV (reference sequence). The CDR3 covers 13 residues. Trimming took off 5 bases at V and 0 bases at J, with 8 bases between the two ends. The CDR3 loop is CASSPPSSYEQYF. CDR3 sequence (DNA): TGTGCCAGCAGTCCACCCAGCTCCTACGAGCAGTACTTC.

The rearrangement joins TRBV7-9 to TRBJ1-2; D uncertain. Looked up from germline, CDR1 is SEHNR and CDR2 is FQNEAQ (reference sequence). This CDR3 has 14 amino acids. The V and J ends lost 1 base and 6 bases respectively, with 12 bases between them. CDR3 nucleotide sequence: TGTGCCAGCAGCTTAGGGGTAACTCGGGATGGCTACACCTTC. It translates to CASSLGVTRDGYTF.

V usage is TRBV27 and J usage is TRBJ2-1; TRBD2 agrees at 14 bases. The CDR3 spans 16 residues. Germline V gives CDR1 MNHEY, CDR2 SMNVEV (reference sequence). The V and J ends lost 5 bases and 1 base, in that order; junction bases with no gene match: 1. CDR3 nucleotides: TGTGCCAGCAGTGGACTAGCGGGAGGTTCCTACAATGAGCAGTTCTTC. Its translation: CASSGLAGGSYNEQFF.

V is TRBV18 and J is TRBJ2-7; tentative D call: TRBD2 (7 bases). Trimming cost V 6 bases and J 5 bases, with 23 bases left between them. This CDR3 has 16 residues. Germline values: CDR1 KGHSH, CDR2 LQKENI. In nucleotides, the CDR3 is TGTGCCAGCTCCACGGGGGGCGGCACCGGTCACAACGAGCAGTACTTC. Its protein is CASSTGGGTGHNEQYF.

The chain carries TRBV5-6 and TRBJ2-7, with TRBD1 matching over 8 bases. The germline CDR1 and CDR2 sequences are SGHDT and YYEEEE. The CDR3 extends over 16 amino acids. Losses at the gene ends were 4 bases for V and 0 bases for J; bases not matched to a gene: 9. CDR3 residues: CASSPGTGLLSYEQYF. The CDR3 DNA is TGTGCCAGCAGCCCGGGGACAGGACTACTCTCCTACGAGCAGTACTTC.